This T cell receptor beta chain was identified in a study of tumor-infiltrating lymphocytes in primary liver carcinoma. Study information: Among the tumors, stages were T1-T3 N0M0 and sizes roughly 4.2 to 11 cm.

A primer in the constant region served to generate TCR beta cDNA from roughly 550 ng of total RNA. Employing slightly modified ARM-PCR, three nested multiplex PCR rounds were run, and these gave rise to the TCR beta libraries. TRBV1-TRBV30 forward primers and a C-beta reverse primer were used in the first two PCR rounds, which each ran for approximately 10 cycles. MiXCR was run by TCRdb on the multiplex PCR reads, yielding one entry per CDR3 protein. There are more than 20,000 distinct CDR3 sequences in the sample; almost 80% occur only once, and about 40% lies in the top ten. Unsorted bulk tissue of roughly 20-34 mg yielded co-extracted RNA and DNA. The patients carried chronic HBV infection and had received no treatment. Findings and caveats of the study: Top clones occupying all five tumor regions numbered only about 8-24%. Significantly larger top-250-clone fractions were found in tumors than in blood (p = 0.039).

Points on this clonotype: Its antigen is undetermined. The junction departs from the called germline gene at one end, perhaps through a read error.

CDR1 and CDR2 (germline): SGHVS, FQNEAQ. The CDR3 runs 15 residues. The source of this sequence is a woman aged 25 to 39 with primary liver carcinoma and hepatitis B virus infection. The sequenced sample was liver tumor tissue from sampling region 1. The subset: tumor region T1, superior pole. The chain combines TRBV7-8 with TRBJ1-5; D is ambiguous. The CDR3 nucleotides read TGTGCCAGCAGCTTAACGGATGGAGAGTATCAACCCCAGCATTTT. Protein: CASSLTDGEYQPQHF.